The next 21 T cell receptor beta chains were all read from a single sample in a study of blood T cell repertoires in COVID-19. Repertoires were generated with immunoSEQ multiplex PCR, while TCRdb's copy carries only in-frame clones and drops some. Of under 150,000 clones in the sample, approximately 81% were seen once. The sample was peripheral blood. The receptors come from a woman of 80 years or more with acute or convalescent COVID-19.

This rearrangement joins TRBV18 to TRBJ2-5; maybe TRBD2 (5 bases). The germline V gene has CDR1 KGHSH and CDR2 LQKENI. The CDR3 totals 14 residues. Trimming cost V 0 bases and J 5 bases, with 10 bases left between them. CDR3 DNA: TGTGCCAGCTCACCACCGGCCGGGGAGGAGACCCAGTACTTC. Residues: CASSPPAGEETQYF.

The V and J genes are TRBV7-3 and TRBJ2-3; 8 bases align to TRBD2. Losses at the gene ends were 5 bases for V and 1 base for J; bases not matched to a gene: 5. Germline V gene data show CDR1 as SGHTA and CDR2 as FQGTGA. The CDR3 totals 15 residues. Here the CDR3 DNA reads TGTGCCAGCAGCCAGACTAGCGACGGCACAGATACGCAGTATTTT. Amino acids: CASSQTSDGTDTQYF.

CDR3 in amino acids: CASSQDPSGGAETQYF. The CDR3, as DNA: TGTGCCAGCAGCCAAGATCCTAGCGGGGGGGCAGAGACCCAGTACTTC. V and J are TRBV4-2 and TRBJ2-5, with TRBD2 identical over 12 bases. The junction had 3 bases not matched to a gene; V was cut back by 0 bases and J by 4 bases. The CDR3 is made up of 16 amino acids. Germline CDR1 LGHNA, CDR2 YNFKEQ.

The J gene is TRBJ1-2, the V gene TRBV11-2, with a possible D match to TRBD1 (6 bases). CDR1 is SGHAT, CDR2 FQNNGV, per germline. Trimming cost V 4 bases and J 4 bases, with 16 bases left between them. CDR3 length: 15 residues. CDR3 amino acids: CASSSPRGASYGYTF. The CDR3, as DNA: TGTGCCAGCAGCTCCCCCCGGGGGGCAAGCTATGGCTACACCTTC.

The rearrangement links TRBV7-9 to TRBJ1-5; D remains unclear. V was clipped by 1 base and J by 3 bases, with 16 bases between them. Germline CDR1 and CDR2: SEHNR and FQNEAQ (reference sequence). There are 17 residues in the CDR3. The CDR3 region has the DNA TGTGCCAGCAGCTTAGGATTCGTGAGAGACACCAATCAGCCCCAGCATTTT. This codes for CASSLGFVRDTNQPQHF.

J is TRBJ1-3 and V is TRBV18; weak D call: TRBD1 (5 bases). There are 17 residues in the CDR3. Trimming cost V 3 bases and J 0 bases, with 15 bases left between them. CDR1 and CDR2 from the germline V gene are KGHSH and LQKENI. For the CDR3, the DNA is TGTGCCAGCTCACCGGACTACGGGACTCACTCTGGAAACACCATATATTTT. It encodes CASSPDYGTHSGNTIYF. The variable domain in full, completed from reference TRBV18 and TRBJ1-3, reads NAGVMQNPRHLVRRRGQEARLRCSPMKGHSHVYWYRQLPEEGLKFMVYLQKENIIDESGMPKERFSAEFPKEGPSILRIQQVVRGDSAAYFCASSPDYGTHSGNTIYFGEGSWLTVV.

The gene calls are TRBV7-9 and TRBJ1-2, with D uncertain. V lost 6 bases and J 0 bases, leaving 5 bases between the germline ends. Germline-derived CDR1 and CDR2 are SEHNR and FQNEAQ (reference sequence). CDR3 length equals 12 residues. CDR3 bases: TGTGCCAGCAGTCAGGCTAACTATGGCTACACCTTC. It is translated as CASSQANYGYTF.

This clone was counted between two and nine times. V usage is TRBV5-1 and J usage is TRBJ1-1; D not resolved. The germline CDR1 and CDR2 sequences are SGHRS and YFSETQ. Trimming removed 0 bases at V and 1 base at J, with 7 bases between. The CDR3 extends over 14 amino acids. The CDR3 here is CASSLEQSNTEAFF. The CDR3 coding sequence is TGCGCCAGCAGCTTGGAACAATCGAACACTGAAGCTTTCTTT.

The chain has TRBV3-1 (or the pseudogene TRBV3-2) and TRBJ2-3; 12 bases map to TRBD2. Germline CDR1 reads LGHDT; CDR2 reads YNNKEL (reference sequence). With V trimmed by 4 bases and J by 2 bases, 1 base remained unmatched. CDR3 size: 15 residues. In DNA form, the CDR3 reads TGTGCCAGCAGCCGACTAGCGGGAGACACAGATACGCAGTATTTT. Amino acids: CASSRLAGDTDTQYF.

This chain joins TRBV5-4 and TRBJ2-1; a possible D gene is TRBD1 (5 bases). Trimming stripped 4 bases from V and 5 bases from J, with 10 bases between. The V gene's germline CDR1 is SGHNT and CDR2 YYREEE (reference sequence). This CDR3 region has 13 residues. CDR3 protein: CASSIDSDNEQFF. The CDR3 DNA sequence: TGTGCCAGCAGCATCGACAGTGACAATGAGCAGTTCTTC.

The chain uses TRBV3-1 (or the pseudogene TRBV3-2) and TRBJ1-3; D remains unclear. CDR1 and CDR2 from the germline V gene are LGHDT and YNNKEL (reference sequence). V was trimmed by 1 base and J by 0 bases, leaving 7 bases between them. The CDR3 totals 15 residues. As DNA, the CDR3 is TGTGCCAGCAGCCAAGTCTCGAGCTCTGGAAACACCATATATTTT. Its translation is CASSQVSSSGNTIYF.

CDR3 in DNA: TGTGCCACCAGCCCCACAGGGGACACTGAAGCTTTCTTT. This codes for CATSPTGDTEAFF. The chain joins TRBV24-1 to TRBJ1-1, with 7 bases that match TRBD1. The CDR3 totals 13 residues. V was pared by 7 bases and J by 3 bases, with 4 bases of the junction left unmatched. Germline CDR1 and CDR2: KGHDR and SFDVKD.

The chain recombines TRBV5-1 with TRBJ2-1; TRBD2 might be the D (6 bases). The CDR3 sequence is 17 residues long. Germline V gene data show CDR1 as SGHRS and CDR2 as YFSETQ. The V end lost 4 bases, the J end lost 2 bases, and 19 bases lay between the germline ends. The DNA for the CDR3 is TGCGCCAGCAGCCCGGGAGAAGGCCCGGGCCCCTACAATGAGCAGTTCTTC. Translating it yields CASSPGEGPGPYNEQFF.

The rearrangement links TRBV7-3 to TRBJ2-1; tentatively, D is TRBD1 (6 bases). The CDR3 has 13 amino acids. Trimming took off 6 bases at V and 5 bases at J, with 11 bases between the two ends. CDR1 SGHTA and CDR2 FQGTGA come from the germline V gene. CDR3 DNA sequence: TGTGCCAGCAGTCGGACAGCCCACAATGAGCAGTTCTTC. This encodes CASSRTAHNEQFF.

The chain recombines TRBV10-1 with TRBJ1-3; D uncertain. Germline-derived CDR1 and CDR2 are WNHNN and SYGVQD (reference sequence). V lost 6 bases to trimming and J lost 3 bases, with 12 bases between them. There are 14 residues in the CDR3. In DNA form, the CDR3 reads TGCGCCAGCAGCCTCGCCCGGAGTGGAAACACCATATATTTT. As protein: CASSLARSGNTIYF.

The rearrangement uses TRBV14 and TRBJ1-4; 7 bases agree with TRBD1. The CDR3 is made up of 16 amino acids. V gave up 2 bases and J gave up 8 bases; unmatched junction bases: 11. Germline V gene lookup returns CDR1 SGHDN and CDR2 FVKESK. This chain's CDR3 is CASSQLTGAVSEKLFF. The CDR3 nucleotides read TGTGCCAGCAGCCAACTTACAGGGGCGGTCTCGGAAAAACTGTTTTTT.

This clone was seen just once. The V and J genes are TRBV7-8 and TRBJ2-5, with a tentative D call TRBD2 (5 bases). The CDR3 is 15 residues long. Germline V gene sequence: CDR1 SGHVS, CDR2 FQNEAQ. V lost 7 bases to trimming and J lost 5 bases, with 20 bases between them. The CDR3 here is CASTTSQGRGETQYF. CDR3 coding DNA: TGTGCCAGCACCACCTCCCAAGGTCGAGGGGAGACCCAGTACTTC.

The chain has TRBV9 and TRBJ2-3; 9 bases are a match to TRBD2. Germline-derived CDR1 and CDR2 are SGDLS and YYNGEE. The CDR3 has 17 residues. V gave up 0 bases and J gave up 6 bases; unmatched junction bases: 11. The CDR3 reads CASSVGISGSGPDTQYF. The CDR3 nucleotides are TGTGCCAGCAGCGTAGGAATTAGCGGGAGTGGGCCTGATACGCAGTATTTT.

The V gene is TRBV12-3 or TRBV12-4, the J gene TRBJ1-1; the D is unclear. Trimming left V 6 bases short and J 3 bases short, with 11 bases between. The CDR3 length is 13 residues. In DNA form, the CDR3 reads TGTGCCAGCAGAGCCGGGTCTTACACTGAAGCTTTCTTT. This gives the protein CASRAGSYTEAFF.

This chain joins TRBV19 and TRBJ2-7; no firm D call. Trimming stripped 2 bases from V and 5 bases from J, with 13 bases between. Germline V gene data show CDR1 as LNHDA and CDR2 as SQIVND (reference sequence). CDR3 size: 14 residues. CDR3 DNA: TGTGCCAGTAGTATATCCGGAAACAGCAACGAGCAGTACTTC. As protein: CASSISGNSNEQYF.

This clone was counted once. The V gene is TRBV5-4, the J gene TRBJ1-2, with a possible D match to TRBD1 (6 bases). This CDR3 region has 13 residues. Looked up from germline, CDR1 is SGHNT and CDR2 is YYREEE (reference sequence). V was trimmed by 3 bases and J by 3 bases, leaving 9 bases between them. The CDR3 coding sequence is TGTGCCAGCAGCTGGGCAGGGGACTATGGCTACACCTTC. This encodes CASSWAGDYGYTF.